Listed here are 5 T cell receptor beta chains from one sample, sequenced in a study of T cell responses to AZD1222 COVID-19 vaccine. Sequencing was performed with immunoSEQ multiplex PCR; in TCRdb, only in-frame clones are kept and a portion is missing. The sample contains roughly 150,000 clones, approximately 88% of which appear only once. The sample was peripheral blood, taken 28 days after the second AZD1222 dose. Receptors originate from an adult who received the AZD1222 COVID-19 vaccine.

The genes are TRBV5-1 and TRBJ1-1, with 8 bases aligning to TRBD1. This CDR3 has 15 residues. The germline V gene has CDR1 SGHRS and CDR2 YFSETQ. The V and J ends lost 0 bases and 10 bases, in that order; junction bases with no gene match: 11. CDR3 sequence (DNA): TGCGCCAGCAGCTTGGACGGGACAGGCCGCGTAGGAGCTTTCTTT. Translation gives CASSLDGTGRVGAFF.

The chain carries TRBV19 and TRBJ1-2, with D tentatively TRBD1 (5 bases). The CDR3 is made up of 15 amino acids. CDR1 and CDR2 from the germline V gene are LNHDA and SQIVND (reference sequence). Trimming pared 5 bases from V and 3 bases from J, leaving 16 bases between. CDR3 nucleotide sequence: TGTGCCAGTAGTTTTAGGTTGGGGCAGGACTATGGCTACACCTTC. This translates into CASSFRLGQDYGYTF.

The V and J genes are TRBV10-1 and TRBJ2-5; D is possibly TRBD2 (6 bases). Germline values: CDR1 WNHNN, CDR2 SYGVQD (reference sequence). The V gene lost 3 bases and the J gene lost 1 base, with 9 bases spanning the gap. This CDR3 is 14 amino acids long. The chain's CDR3 is CASSEPGAQETQYF. The CDR3 region has the DNA TGCGCCAGCAGTGAACCGGGAGCCCAAGAGACCCAGTACTTC.

This clone was observed a few times. V is TRBV10-2 and J is TRBJ1-1; D ambiguous. CDR3 length equals 13 residues. The V gene's germline CDR1 is WSHSY and CDR2 SAAADI. V dropped 6 bases and J dropped 2 bases, with 10 bases sitting between them. CDR3 nucleotides: TGCGCCAGCAGCCCACAGACAAACACTGAAGCTTTCTTT. Its translation: CASSPQTNTEAFF.

This clone was seen just once. This rearrangement joins TRBV12-3 or TRBV12-4 to TRBJ2-3, with D hard to call. The CDR3 is 12 amino acids. Trimming cost V 5 bases and J 2 bases, with 5 bases left between them. CDR3 region: CASSMYTDTQYF. Written as DNA, the CDR3 is TGTGCCAGCAGTATGTACACAGATACGCAGTATTTT.